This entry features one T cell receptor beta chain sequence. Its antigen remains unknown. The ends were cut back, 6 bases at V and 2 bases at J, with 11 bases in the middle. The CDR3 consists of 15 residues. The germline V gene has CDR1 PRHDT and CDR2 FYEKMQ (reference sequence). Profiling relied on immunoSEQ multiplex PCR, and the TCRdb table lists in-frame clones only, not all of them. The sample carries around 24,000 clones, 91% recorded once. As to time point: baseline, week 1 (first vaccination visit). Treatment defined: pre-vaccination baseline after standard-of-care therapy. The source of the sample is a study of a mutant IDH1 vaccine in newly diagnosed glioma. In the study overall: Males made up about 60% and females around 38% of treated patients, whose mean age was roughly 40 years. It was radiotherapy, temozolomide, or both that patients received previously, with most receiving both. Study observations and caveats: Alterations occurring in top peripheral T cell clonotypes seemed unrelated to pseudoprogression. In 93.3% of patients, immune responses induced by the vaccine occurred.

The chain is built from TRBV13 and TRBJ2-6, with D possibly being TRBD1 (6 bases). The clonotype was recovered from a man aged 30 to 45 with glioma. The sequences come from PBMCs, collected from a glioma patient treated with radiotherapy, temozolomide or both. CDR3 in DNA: TGTGCCAGCAGTAACAACAGGGCTGGGGCCAACGTCCTGACTTTC. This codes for CASSNNRAGANVLTF.